These T cell receptor beta chains were read from a single sample in a study of T cell responses to AZD1222 COVID-19 vaccine. Profiled with immunoSEQ multiplex PCR; TCRdb holds only in-frame clones, not every one. The profile shows about 120,000 clones, 85% to 95% of them singletons. This specimen was peripheral blood, taken 28 days after the second AZD1222 dose. All receptors come from an adult who received the AZD1222 COVID-19 vaccine. Both conserved end residues are part of each CDR3. The order of the fields is J gene, CDR3 length, clone size, V gene, D gene, CDR3 DNA, CDR3 protein. D genes are given only for firm matches. Not every row has a clone size; where given, it reads once, few, many or a size class.

J gene: TRBJ2-4
CDR3 length: 11
clone size: -
V gene: TRBV2
D gene: -
CDR3 DNA: TGTGCCAGCAGGACAAAAAACATTCAGTACTTC
CDR3 protein: CASRTKNIQYF

J gene: TRBJ2-2
CDR3 length: 15
clone size: -
V gene: TRBV7-9
D gene: TRBD2
CDR3 DNA: TGTGCCAGCAGTCTGACTAGCCCTCCGACCGGGGAGCTGTTTTTT
CDR3 protein: CASSLTSPPTGELFF

J gene: TRBJ1-1
CDR3 length: 13
clone size: -
V gene: TRBV6-2/TRBV6-3
D gene: -
CDR3 DNA: TGTGCCAGCAGTTATATGACGAACACTGAAGCTTTCTTT
CDR3 protein: CASSYMTNTEAFF

J gene: TRBJ2-3
CDR3 length: 14
clone size: -
V gene: TRBV6-5
D gene: TRBD2
CDR3 DNA: TGTGCCAGCAGGAATAGCGGGGGGGCAGATACGCAGTATTTT
CDR3 protein: CASRNSGGADTQYF

J gene: TRBJ2-1
CDR3 length: 13
clone size: -
V gene: TRBV4-2
D gene: -
CDR3 DNA: TGTGCCAGCAGCCAAGCGAGAGTAAATGAGCAGTTCTTC
CDR3 protein: CASSQARVNEQFF

J gene: TRBJ2-3
CDR3 length: 13
clone size: -
V gene: TRBV12-3/TRBV12-4
D gene: -
CDR3 DNA: TGTGCCAGCAGTCGCAGGGGCACAGATACGCAGTATTTT
CDR3 protein: CASSRRGTDTQYF

J gene: TRBJ2-7
CDR3 length: 17
clone size: -
V gene: TRBV7-6
D gene: -
CDR3 DNA: TGTGCCAGCAGCTTAGGGGGGTTTCCATATGGATTCTACGAGCAGTACTTC
CDR3 protein: CASSLGGFPYGFYEQYF

J gene: TRBJ2-1
CDR3 length: 16
clone size: -
V gene: TRBV4-3
D gene: TRBD2
CDR3 DNA: TGCGCCAGCAGCCAAGATACGAGCGGGAGTGGCTATGAGCAGTTCTTC
CDR3 protein: CASSQDTSGSGYEQFF

J gene: TRBJ2-2
CDR3 length: 15
clone size: -
V gene: TRBV29-1
D gene: -
CDR3 DNA: TGCAGCGTTTATACCGGGACACCGAACACCGGGGAGCTGTTTTTT
CDR3 protein: CSVYTGTPNTGELFF

J gene: TRBJ2-3
CDR3 length: 12
clone size: -
V gene: TRBV6-5
D gene: -
CDR3 DNA: TGTGCCAGCAGTACCCTGACAGATACGCAGTATTTT
CDR3 protein: CASSTLTDTQYF

J gene: TRBJ1-2
CDR3 length: 15
clone size: once
V gene: TRBV7-2
D gene: -
CDR3 DNA: TGTGCCAGCAGTTTTTTTCCGCCAAGAGACTATGGCTACACCTTC
CDR3 protein: CASSFFPPRDYGYTF

J gene: TRBJ2-4
CDR3 length: 16
clone size: once
V gene: TRBV3-1/TRBV3-2
D gene: -
CDR3 DNA: TGTGCCAGCAGCCAAGGGACGGTCGTAGCCAAAAACATTCAGTACTTC
CDR3 protein: CASSQGTVVAKNIQYF

J gene: TRBJ2-3
CDR3 length: 17
clone size: once
V gene: TRBV7-8
D gene: TRBD2
CDR3 DNA: TGTGCCAGCAGCTCCGGGGGGGCTCGTTATTCCGAAGATACGCAGTATTTT
CDR3 protein: CASSSGGARYSEDTQYF

J gene: TRBJ1-1
CDR3 length: 15
clone size: -
V gene: TRBV5-1
D gene: TRBD1
CDR3 DNA: TGCGCCAGCAGCTTCTCAGGGGGCATGAACACTGAAGCTTTCTTT
CDR3 protein: CASSFSGGMNTEAFF

J gene: TRBJ1-5
CDR3 length: 15
clone size: -
V gene: TRBV6-2/TRBV6-3
D gene: -
CDR3 DNA: TGTGCCAGCAGTTACTCCGTGGGGTACAATCAGCCCCAGCATTTT
CDR3 protein: CASSYSVGYNQPQHF

J gene: TRBJ2-7
CDR3 length: 14
clone size: -
V gene: TRBV19
D gene: -
CDR3 DNA: TGTGCCAGTAGTAACCCTCCCTTTTTTTACGAGCAGTACTTC
CDR3 protein: CASSNPPFFYEQYF

J gene: TRBJ1-5
CDR3 length: 15
clone size: -
V gene: TRBV10-3
D gene: -
CDR3 DNA: TGTGCCACGTCGGTTGCAGACCCGGGCAATCAGCCCCAGCATTTT
CDR3 protein: CATSVADPGNQPQHF

J gene: TRBJ1-2
CDR3 length: 13
clone size: few
V gene: TRBV6-2/TRBV6-3
D gene: -
CDR3 DNA: TGTGCCAGCAGCCGAACTTTTAACTATGGCTACACCTTC
CDR3 protein: CASSRTFNYGYTF

J gene: TRBJ1-2
CDR3 length: 12
clone size: -
V gene: TRBV28
D gene: -
CDR3 DNA: TGTGCCAGCAGTTTGTCGGATTATGGCTACACCTTC
CDR3 protein: CASSLSDYGYTF

J gene: TRBJ1-4
CDR3 length: 14
clone size: -
V gene: TRBV6-5
D gene: -
CDR3 DNA: TGTGCCAGCAACCAACAGGGCTCTAATGAAAAACTGTTTTTT
CDR3 protein: CASNQQGSNEKLFF

J gene: TRBJ1-5
CDR3 length: 15
clone size: -
V gene: TRBV7-2
D gene: -
CDR3 DNA: TGTGCCAGCAGCTTAGGGCGCGGTAGCAATCAGCCCCAGCATTTT
CDR3 protein: CASSLGRGSNQPQHF

J gene: TRBJ2-2
CDR3 length: 15
clone size: -
V gene: TRBV7-3
D gene: -
CDR3 DNA: TGTGCCAGCAGCTTAAACAGGGTAGACACCGGGGAGCTGTTTTTT
CDR3 protein: CASSLNRVDTGELFF

J gene: TRBJ1-2
CDR3 length: 11
clone size: -
V gene: TRBV20-1
D gene: -
CDR3 DNA: TGCAGTGCTAACTTCGGTGCGGGCTACACCTTC
CDR3 protein: CSANFGAGYTF

J gene: TRBJ2-2
CDR3 length: 17
clone size: -
V gene: TRBV3-1/TRBV3-2
D gene: TRBD2
CDR3 DNA: TGTGCCAGCAGCCAGGGGTCGGGACTAGTAGGAACCGGGGAGCTGTTTTTT
CDR3 protein: CASSQGSGLVGTGELFF

J gene: TRBJ2-7
CDR3 length: 14
clone size: once
V gene: TRBV25-1
D gene: TRBD1
CDR3 DNA: TGTGCCAGCAGACCCCGGGACAGCTCCTACGAGCAGTACTTC
CDR3 protein: CASRPRDSSYEQYF

J gene: TRBJ2-7
CDR3 length: 14
clone size: -
V gene: TRBV9
D gene: TRBD1
CDR3 DNA: TGTGCCAGCAGCCCCCGGACAGGGCCCTACGAGCAGTACTTC
CDR3 protein: CASSPRTGPYEQYF